This is a list of T cell receptor beta chains from one sample in a study of cytomegalovirus exposure and HLA in healthy donors. TCRdb keeps only in-frame clones here, not all; method: immunoSEQ multiplex PCR. The profile covers 90,000 to 110,000 clones, with around 86% appearing a single time and under 4.5% taken by the ten largest. Material: PBMCs. The receptor set was obtained from a woman aged 18-29 years in good health and CMV-seropositive. Both conserved end residues are trimmed from each CDR3. Part of the rows lack a size; the others show once, few, many or a class for expanded clones.

V gene	clone size	J gene	CDR3 length	CDR3 protein
TRBV28	-	TRBJ1-6	13	ASSFFQVYNSPLH
TRBV5-4	-	TRBJ2-5	12	ASSSRQGDETQY
TRBV7-3	-	TRBJ2-3	12	ASSSLGLAATQY
TRBV6-5	-	TRBJ2-7	11	ASRKTGSYEQY
TRBV13	-	TRBJ2-7	9	ASSSSGGQY
TRBV19	-	TRBJ1-2	14	ASSISYDSGDYGYT
TRBV5-4	-	TRBJ1-2	12	ASSLGVRDYGYT
TRBV18	-	TRBJ1-1	12	ASSPTGVDTEAF
TRBV27	few	TRBJ1-5	11	ASSLAGAPVQH
TRBV29-1	-	TRBJ1-4	15	SVEHFGGMATNEKLF
TRBV27	-	TRBJ2-1	14	ASSVGTSGPYNEQF
TRBV19	-	TRBJ2-1	13	ASSIGGVSYNEQF
TRBV2	-	TRBJ2-2	15	ASSEAPWRGGTGELF
TRBV6-5	-	TRBJ2-5	13	ASSSPGGVQETQY
TRBV4-1	-	TRBJ1-6	12	ASSQDPTRSPLH
TRBV7-8	-	TRBJ1-5	12	ASSLGPSNQPQH
TRBV9	-	TRBJ2-5	15	ASSVGIGGKDKETQY
TRBV7-2	few	TRBJ2-1	12	ASSSSGLAGNEF
TRBV7-9	-	TRBJ1-3	12	ASSLSVSGNTIY